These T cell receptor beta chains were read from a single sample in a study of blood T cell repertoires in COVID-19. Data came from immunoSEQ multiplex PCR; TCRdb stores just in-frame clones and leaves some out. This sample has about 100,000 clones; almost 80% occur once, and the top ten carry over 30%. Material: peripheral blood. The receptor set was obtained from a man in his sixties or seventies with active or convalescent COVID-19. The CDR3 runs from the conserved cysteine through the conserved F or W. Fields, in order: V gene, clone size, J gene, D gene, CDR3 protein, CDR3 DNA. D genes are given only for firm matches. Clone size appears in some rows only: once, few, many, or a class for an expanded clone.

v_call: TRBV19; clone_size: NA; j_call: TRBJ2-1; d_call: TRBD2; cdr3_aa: CASSPTSVSYNEQFF; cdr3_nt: TGTGCCAGTAGCCCCACTAGCGTATCCTACAATGAGCAGTTCTTC
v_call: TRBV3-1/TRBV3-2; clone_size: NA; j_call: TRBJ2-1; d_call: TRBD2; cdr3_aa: CASSQSRTSGRSYNEQFF; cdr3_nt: TGTGCCAGCAGCCAATCCCGGACTAGCGGGCGATCCTACAATGAGCAGTTCTTC
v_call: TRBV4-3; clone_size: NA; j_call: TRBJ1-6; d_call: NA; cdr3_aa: CASSHTGSSYNSPLHF; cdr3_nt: TGCGCCAGCAGCCATACAGGGAGCTCCTATAATTCACCCCTCCACTTT
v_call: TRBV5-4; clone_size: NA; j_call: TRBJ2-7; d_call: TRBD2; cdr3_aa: CASSAGAGTSGPPQYF; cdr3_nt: TGTGCCAGCAGCGCCGGCGCCGGGACTAGCGGTCCGCCGCAGTACTTC
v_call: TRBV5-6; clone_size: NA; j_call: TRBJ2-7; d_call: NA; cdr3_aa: CASSLLGQHYEQYF; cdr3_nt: TGTGCCAGCAGCTTATTAGGACAGCACTACGAGCAGTACTTC
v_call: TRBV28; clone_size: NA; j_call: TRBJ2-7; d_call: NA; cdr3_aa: CASGVGGESYEQYF; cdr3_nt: TGTGCCAGCGGGGTGGGAGGCGAATCCTACGAGCAGTACTTC
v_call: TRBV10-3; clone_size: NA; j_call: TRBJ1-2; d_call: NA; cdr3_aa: CAISVEGLGYGYTF; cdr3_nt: TGTGCCATCAGTGTGGAGGGACTGGGCTATGGCTACACCTTC
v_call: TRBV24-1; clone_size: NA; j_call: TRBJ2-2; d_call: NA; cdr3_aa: CATSFRDRSTGELFF; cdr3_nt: TGTGCCACCAGTTTCCGAGACAGGTCGACCGGGGAGCTGTTTTTT
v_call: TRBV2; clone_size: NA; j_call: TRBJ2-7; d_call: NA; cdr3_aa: CASKDTSYEQYF; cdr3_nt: TGTGCCAGCAAAGACACCTCCTACGAGCAGTACTTC
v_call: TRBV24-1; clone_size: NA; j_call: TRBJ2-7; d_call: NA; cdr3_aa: CATSDFQGGKNEQYF; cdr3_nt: TGTGCCACCAGTGATTTCCAGGGCGGGAAAAACGAGCAGTACTTC
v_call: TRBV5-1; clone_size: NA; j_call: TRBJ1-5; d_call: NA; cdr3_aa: CASSLRRGRNQPQHF; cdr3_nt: TGCGCCAGCAGCTTGCGTAGAGGGCGCAATCAGCCCCAGCATTTT
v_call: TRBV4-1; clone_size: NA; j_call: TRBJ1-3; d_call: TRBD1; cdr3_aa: CASSLPTGGGNTIYF; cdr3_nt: TGCGCCAGCAGCCTGCCTACAGGGGGGGGAAACACCATATATTTT
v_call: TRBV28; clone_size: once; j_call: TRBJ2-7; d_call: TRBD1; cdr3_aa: CASSTRQGLEQYF; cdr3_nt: TGTGCCAGCAGTACCCGACAGGGCCTCGAGCAGTACTTC
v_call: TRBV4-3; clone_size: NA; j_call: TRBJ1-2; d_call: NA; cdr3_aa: CASSQGVAYTF; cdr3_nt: TGCGCCAGCAGCCAAGGAGTAGCCTACACCTTC
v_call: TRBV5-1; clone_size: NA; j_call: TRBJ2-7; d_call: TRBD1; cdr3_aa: CASSLAAGGGYEQYF; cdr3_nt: TGCGCCAGCAGCTTGGCGGCAGGGGGCGGCTACGAGCAGTACTTC
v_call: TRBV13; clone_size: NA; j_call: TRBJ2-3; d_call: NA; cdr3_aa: CASSLSDTQYF; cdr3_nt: TGTGCCAGCAGCTTGTCGGATACGCAGTATTTT
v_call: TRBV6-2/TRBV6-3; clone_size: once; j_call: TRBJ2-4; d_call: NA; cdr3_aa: CASSLENIQYF; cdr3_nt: TGTGCCAGCAGCCTAGAAAACATTCAGTACTTC
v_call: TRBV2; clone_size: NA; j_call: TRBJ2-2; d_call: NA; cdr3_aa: CASKASANTGELFF; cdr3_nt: TGTGCCAGCAAGGCGAGCGCGAACACCGGGGAGCTGTTTTTT
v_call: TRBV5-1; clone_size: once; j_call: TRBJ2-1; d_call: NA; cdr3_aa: CASSLTTYNEQFF; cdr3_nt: TGCGCCAGCAGCTTGACAACCTACAATGAGCAGTTCTTC
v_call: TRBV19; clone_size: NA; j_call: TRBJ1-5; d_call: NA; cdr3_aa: CASSMGATYQPQHF; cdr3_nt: TGTGCCAGTAGTATGGGCGCTACTTATCAGCCCCAGCATTTT
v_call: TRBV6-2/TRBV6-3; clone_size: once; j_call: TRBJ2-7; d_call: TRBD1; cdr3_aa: CASSQTGGMTYEQYF; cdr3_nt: TGTGCCAGCAGTCAGACAGGGGGCATGACCTACGAGCAGTACTTC
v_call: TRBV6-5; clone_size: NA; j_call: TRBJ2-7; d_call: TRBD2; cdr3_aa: CASSLRTAGGPYEQYF; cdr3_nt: TGTGCCAGCAGTTTAAGGACGGCGGGGGGGCCTTACGAGCAGTACTTC
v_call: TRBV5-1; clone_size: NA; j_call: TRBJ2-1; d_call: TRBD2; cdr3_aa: CASSLTRTSGVSYNEQFF; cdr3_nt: TGCGCCAGCAGCTTGACTCGGACTAGCGGGGTCTCCTACAATGAGCAGTTCTTC
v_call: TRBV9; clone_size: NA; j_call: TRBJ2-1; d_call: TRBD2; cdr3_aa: CASSVASGLHEQFF; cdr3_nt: TGTGCCAGCAGCGTAGCTTCGGGACTACATGAGCAGTTCTTC
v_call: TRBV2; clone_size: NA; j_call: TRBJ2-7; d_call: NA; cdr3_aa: CASKILLDYEQYF; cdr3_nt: TGTGCCAGCAAGATCCTACTAGATTACGAGCAGTACTTC
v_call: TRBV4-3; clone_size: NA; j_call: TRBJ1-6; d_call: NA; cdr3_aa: CASSQDSGGRSPLHF; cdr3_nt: TGCGCCAGCAGCCAAGATTCGGGGGGCCGATCACCCCTCCACTTT
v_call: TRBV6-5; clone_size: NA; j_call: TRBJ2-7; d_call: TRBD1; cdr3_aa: CASSYSGTGGNEQYF; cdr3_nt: TGTGCCAGCAGTTACTCCGGGACAGGGGGCAACGAGCAGTACTTC
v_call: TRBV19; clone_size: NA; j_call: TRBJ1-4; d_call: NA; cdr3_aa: CASNGIDNEKLFF; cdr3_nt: TGTGCCAGTAACGGGATTGATAATGAAAAACTGTTTTTT
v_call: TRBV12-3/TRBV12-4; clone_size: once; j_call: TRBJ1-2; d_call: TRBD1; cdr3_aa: CASSQSWTGDYTF; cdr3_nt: TGTGCCAGCAGTCAGTCCTGGACAGGGGACTACACCTTC
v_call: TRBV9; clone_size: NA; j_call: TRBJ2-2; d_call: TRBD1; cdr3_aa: CASSVSGTVATGELFF; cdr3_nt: TGTGCCAGCAGCGTTTCCGGGACAGTAGCCACCGGGGAGCTGTTTTTT
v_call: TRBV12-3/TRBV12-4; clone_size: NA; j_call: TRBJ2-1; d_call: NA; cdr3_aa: CASSPGAYNEQFF; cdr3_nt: TGTGCCAGCAGTCCGGGGGCCTACAATGAGCAGTTCTTC
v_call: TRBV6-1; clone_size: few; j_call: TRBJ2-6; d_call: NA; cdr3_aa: CASSDYRGLVGISGANVLTF; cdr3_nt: TGTGCCAGCAGTGACTATCGAGGGTTGGTCGGGATCTCTGGGGCCAACGTCCTGACTTTC
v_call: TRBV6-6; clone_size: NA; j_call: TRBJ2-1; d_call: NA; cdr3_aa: CASSYRQPNEQFF; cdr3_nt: TGTGCCAGCAGTTACCGACAGCCCAATGAGCAGTTCTTC
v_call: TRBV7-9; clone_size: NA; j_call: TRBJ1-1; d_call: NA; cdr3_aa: CASSFSPDTEAFF; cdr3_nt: TGTGCCAGCAGCTTTAGCCCAGACACTGAAGCTTTCTTT
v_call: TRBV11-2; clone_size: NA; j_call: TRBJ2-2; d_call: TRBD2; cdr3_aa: CASSPRTSANTGELFF; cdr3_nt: TGTGCCAGCAGCCCCCGGACTAGCGCGAACACCGGGGAGCTGTTTTTT
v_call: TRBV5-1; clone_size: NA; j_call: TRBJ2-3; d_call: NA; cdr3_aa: CASSIAGTSTDTQYF; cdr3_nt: TGCGCCAGCAGCATAGCCGGAACTAGCACAGATACGCAGTATTTT
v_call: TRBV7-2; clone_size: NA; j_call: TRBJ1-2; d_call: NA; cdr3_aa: CASSLTDTNYGYTF; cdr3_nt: TGTGCCAGCAGCTTGACAGATACTAACTATGGCTACACCTTC
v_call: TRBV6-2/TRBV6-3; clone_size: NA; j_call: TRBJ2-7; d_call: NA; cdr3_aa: CASSKSTGEDEQYF; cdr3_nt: TGTGCCAGCAGCAAGTCAACAGGGGAGGATGAGCAGTACTTC
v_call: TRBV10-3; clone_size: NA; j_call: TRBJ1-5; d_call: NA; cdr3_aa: CAISDAGPGGYQPQHF; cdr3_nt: TGTGCCATCAGTGACGCGGGTCCGGGAGGATATCAGCCCCAGCATTTT
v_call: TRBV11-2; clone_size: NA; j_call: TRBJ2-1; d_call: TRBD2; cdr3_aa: CASSQGGTSVNEQFF; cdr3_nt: TGTGCCAGCAGTCAAGGTGGGACTAGCGTTAATGAGCAGTTCTTC
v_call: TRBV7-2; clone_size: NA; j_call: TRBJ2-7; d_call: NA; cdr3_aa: CASSQVGGGRNEQYF; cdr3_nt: TGTGCCAGCAGCCAGGTTGGGGGGGGCCGCAACGAGCAGTACTTC
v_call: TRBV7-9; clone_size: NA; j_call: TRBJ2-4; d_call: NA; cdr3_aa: CASSLDGEKNIQYF; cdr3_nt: TGTGCCAGCAGCCTGGACGGGGAAAAAAACATTCAGTACTTC
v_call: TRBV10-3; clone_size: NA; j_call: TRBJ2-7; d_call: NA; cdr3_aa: CAISDGTGEYEQYF; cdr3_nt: TGTGCCATCAGTGATGGGACTGGGGAGTACGAGCAGTACTTC
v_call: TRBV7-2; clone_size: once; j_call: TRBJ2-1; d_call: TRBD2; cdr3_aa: CASSLWGVSGRASEQFF; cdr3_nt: TGTGCCAGCAGCTTATGGGGGGTTAGCGGGAGGGCCAGTGAGCAGTTCTTC
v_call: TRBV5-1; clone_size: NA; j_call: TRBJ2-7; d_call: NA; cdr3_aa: CASSSGLLVFSYEQYF; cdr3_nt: TGCGCCAGCAGTTCAGGGCTCTTAGTTTTCTCCTACGAGCAGTACTTC
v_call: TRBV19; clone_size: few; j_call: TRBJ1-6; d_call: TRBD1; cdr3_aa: CASSYDREQSPLHF; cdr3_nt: TGTGCCAGTAGCTACGACAGGGAACAATCACCCCTCCACTTT
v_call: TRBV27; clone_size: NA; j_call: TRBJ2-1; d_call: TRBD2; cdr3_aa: CASSRVPGLAGVMSSYNEQFF; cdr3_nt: TGTGCCAGCAGTCGCGTACCGGGACTAGCGGGGGTGATGAGCTCCTACAATGAGCAGTTCTTC
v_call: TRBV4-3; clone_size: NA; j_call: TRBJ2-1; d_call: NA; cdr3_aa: CASSQDGGGGYNNEQFF; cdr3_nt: TGCGCCAGCAGCCAAGATGGCGGCGGAGGGTATAACAATGAGCAGTTCTTC
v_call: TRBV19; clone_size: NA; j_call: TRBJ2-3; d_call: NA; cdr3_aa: CATIQPGVYTQYF; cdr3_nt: TGTGCCACCATACAGCCGGGGGTGTATACGCAGTATTTT
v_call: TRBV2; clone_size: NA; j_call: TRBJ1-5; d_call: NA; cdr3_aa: CASRGGAINQPQHF; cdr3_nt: TGTGCCAGCAGGGGGGGGGCAATCAATCAGCCCCAGCATTTT
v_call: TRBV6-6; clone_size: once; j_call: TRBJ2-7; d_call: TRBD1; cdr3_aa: CASSYSPGQSYEQYF; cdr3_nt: TGTGCCAGCAGTTACTCCCCGGGACAGAGCTACGAGCAGTACTTC
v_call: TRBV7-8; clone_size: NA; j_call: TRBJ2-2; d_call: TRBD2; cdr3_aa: CASSGLAGGPPGELFF; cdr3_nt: TGTGCCAGCAGCGGACTAGCGGGAGGCCCCCCCGGGGAGCTGTTTTTT
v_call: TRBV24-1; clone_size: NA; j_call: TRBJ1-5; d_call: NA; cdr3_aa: CATSELDSQPQHF; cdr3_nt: TGTGCCACCAGTGAACTGGACAGCCAGCCCCAGCATTTT
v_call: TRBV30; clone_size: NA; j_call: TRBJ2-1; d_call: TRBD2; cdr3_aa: CAWSVLGERTSGRAYIDEQFF; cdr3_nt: TGTGCCTGGAGTGTATTGGGGGAAAGGACTAGCGGGAGGGCTTATATTGATGAGCAGTTCTTC